Below are 14 T cell receptor beta chains sequenced from a single sample in a study of blood T cell repertoires in COVID-19. The table came from immunoSEQ multiplex PCR; TCRdb's copy has only in-frame clones and leaves some out. The sample includes fewer than 500,000 clones, 86% of them seen just once. The sample taken for sequencing was peripheral blood. The receptors were sampled from a young woman with active or convalescent COVID-19.

V and J are TRBV2 and TRBJ2-7, with 11 positions matching TRBD2. The germline V gene encodes CDR1 SNHLY and CDR2 FYNNEI. V was clipped by 5 bases and J by 7 bases; unmatched bases: 25. CDR3 length equals 20 residues. The CDR3 region is CASSTPTSGSLLGVIREQYF. The CDR3, as DNA: TGTGCCAGCAGTACACCCACTAGCGGGAGTTTATTGGGTGTTATACGAGAGCAGTACTTC.

The chain links TRBV5-1 to TRBJ2-7, with 11 positions matching TRBD2. V gave up 4 bases and J gave up 2 bases; unmatched junction bases: 11. Germline CDR1 SGHRS, CDR2 YFSETQ. The CDR3 sequence is 17 residues long. The CDR3 reads CASSLLMTSGTPYEQYF. CDR3 coding DNA: TGCGCCAGCAGCCTGCTAATGACTAGCGGGACCCCCTACGAGCAGTACTTC.

The chain has TRBV11-2 and TRBJ1-1, with TRBD1 matching over 10 bases. This CDR3 is built from 17 residues. The trim removed 5 bases at V and 4 bases at J, leaving 13 bases unmatched. The V gene's germline CDR1 is SGHAT and CDR2 FQNNGV. The CDR3 DNA reads TGTGCCAGCAGCCCGACAGGGGGCGCGCCGGGGGCCACTGAAGCTTTCTTT. Translating it yields CASSPTGGAPGATEAFF.

This clone was counted a single time. V gene TRBV27 combines with J gene TRBJ2-5; 7 bases map to TRBD2. The CDR3 runs to 16 residues. CDR1 is MNHEY and CDR2 is SMNVEV in the germline V gene (reference sequence). Unmatched junction bases numbered 13, after V lost 4 bases and J lost 5 bases. The CDR3 region is CASSSNLGGSGETQYF. In DNA, the CDR3 is TGTGCCAGCAGTTCCAACCTAGGCGGGAGCGGTGAGACCCAGTACTTC.

The chain recombines TRBV5-4 with TRBJ2-3, with 7 bases identical to TRBD1. Trimming at V came to 9 bases and at J to 0 bases, leaving 4 bases not matched to a gene. The CDR3 is made up of 13 amino acids. Germline CDR1 and CDR2: SGHNT and YYREEE (reference sequence). The CDR3 is CATGTASTDTQYF. For the CDR3, the DNA is TGTGCCACAGGGACAGCTAGCACAGATACGCAGTATTTT. Using reference TRBV5-4 and TRBJ2-3 for the parts outside the CDR3, the full variable domain is ETGVTQSPTHLIKTRGQQVTLRCSSQSGHNTVSWYQQALGQGPQFIFQYYREEENGRGNFPPRFSGLQFPNYSSELNVNALELDDSALYLCATGTASTDTQYFGPGTRLTVL.

CDR3 coding DNA: TGCGCCAGCAGATCTAGCGGGGGGGCTTTGAATGAGCAGTTCTTC. This translates into CASRSSGGALNEQFF. The genes are TRBV5-1 and TRBJ2-1; TRBD2 aligns across 12 bases. CDR1 and CDR2 from the germline V gene are SGHRS and YFSETQ. The CDR3 totals 15 residues. The J segment lost 7 bases and the V segment lost 5 bases, leaving 7 bases of the junction unmatched.

The chain recombines TRBV2 with TRBJ2-3; D is possibly TRBD2 (5 bases). Germline loops: CDR1 SNHLY, CDR2 FYNNEI. The CDR3 extends over 14 amino acids. The V gene lost 7 bases and the J gene lost 0 bases, with 11 bases spanning the gap. CDR3 sequence reads: CASTTGYSTDTQYF. The CDR3, as DNA: TGTGCCAGCACTACGGGATACAGCACAGATACGCAGTATTTT. The full variable domain, in which reference TRBV2 and TRBJ2-3 provide the parts outside the CDR3, is EPEVTQTPSHQVTQMGQEVILRCVPISNHLYFYWYRQILGQKVEFLVSFYNNEISEKSEIFDDQFSVERPDGSNFTLKIRSTKLEDSAMYFCASTTGYSTDTQYFGPGTRLTVL.

The table lists this clone with a count of one. The chain is built from TRBV6-6 and TRBJ2-7, with a possible D match to TRBD1 (5 bases). V lost 0 bases to trimming and J lost 1 base, with 10 bases between them. Looked up from germline, CDR1 is MNHNY and CDR2 is SVGAGI (reference sequence). The CDR3 runs to 15 residues. The CDR3 nucleotides are TGTGCCAGCAGTTACTCGACAGAGAGGTCCTACGAGCAGTACTTC. Protein sequence: CASSYSTERSYEQYF.

The chain combines TRBV24-1 with TRBJ1-5, with 9 nucleotides matching TRBD1. V shed 6 bases, J shed 4 bases, and the junction held 3 bases outside the gene matches. CDR1 is KGHDR, CDR2 SFDVKD, per germline. This CDR3 contains 14 residues. CDR3 sequence: CATSTGTGNQPQHF. In nucleotides, the CDR3 is TGTGCCACCAGTACCGGGACAGGGAATCAGCCCCAGCATTTT.

CDR3 nucleotide sequence: TGTGCCTGGAGGGACAACCGGGATGAGCAGTTCTTC. Translated: CAWRDNRDEQFF. The chain links TRBV30 to TRBJ2-1; the D gene is possibly TRBD1 (5 bases). The CDR3 covers 12 residues. Germline V gene data show CDR1 as GTSNPN and CDR2 as SVGIG (reference sequence). Between the trimmed V and J ends, which lost 3 bases and 8 bases, there was a span of 11 bases.

This chain joins TRBV11-2 and TRBJ2-1; 7 bases line up with TRBD2. The CDR3 runs 15 residues. Germline trimming cut 6 bases from V and 1 base from J; bases unmatched to any gene: 6. Germline CDR1 reads SGHAT; CDR2 reads FQNNGV. This chain's CDR3 is CASRVTGGSYNEQFF. Written as DNA, the CDR3 is TGTGCCAGCAGGGTAACGGGGGGTTCCTACAATGAGCAGTTCTTC.

A remark on this clone: This CDR3 is also generated by other DNA sequences in the sample. V usage is TRBV2 and J usage is TRBJ2-7, with D possibly TRBD1 on 5 matching bases. The CDR3 runs to 13 residues. Between the trimmed V and J ends, which lost 0 bases and 4 bases, there was a span of 7 bases. Germline lookup yields CDR1 SNHLY and CDR2 FYNNEI. The CDR3 spells CASSEAQGYEQYF. The DNA of the CDR3 is TGTGCCAGCAGTGAAGCGCAGGGTTACGAGCAGTACTTC.

This clone was recorded only once. The chain uses TRBV10-2 and TRBJ2-1, with a weak D call TRBD2 (6 bases). Germline CDR1 and CDR2: WSHSY and SAAADI. The CDR3 is 14 amino acids. The ends were cut back, 11 bases at V and 4 bases at J, with 18 bases in the middle. CDR3 protein: CAVRELAVYNEQFF. The DNA for the CDR3 is TGCGCCGTACGGGAGTTAGCAGTATACAATGAGCAGTTCTTC.

This sequence joins TRBV9 and TRBJ1-1, with D tentatively TRBD1 (5 bases). The CDR3 runs to 14 residues. V gave up 4 bases and J gave up 1 base, with 11 bases separating them. Germline V gene lookup returns CDR1 SGDLS and CDR2 YYNGEE. CDR3 sequence reads: CASSPHGQNTEAFF. CDR3 bases: TGTGCCAGCAGCCCACACGGACAGAACACTGAAGCTTTCTTT.